This TCR beta chain was sequenced during a study of tumor-infiltrating lymphocytes in oesophageal squamous cell carcinoma. This clonotype was observed many times. Germline CDR1 reads MNHNS; CDR2 reads SASEGT. Trimming stripped 6 bases from V and 14 bases from J, with 20 bases between. CDR3 size: 14 residues. TCRdb reprocessed the PCR reads via MiXCR and lists one record per CDR3 protein. The repertoire consists of roughly 10,000 distinct CDR3 sequences, with around 58% occurring once and the leading ten covering about 30%. The TCR originated in a female donor with esophageal squamous cell carcinoma. The material sequenced was esophageal tumor tissue. The chain employs TRBV6-1 and TRBJ1-6; D call uncertain. CDR3 loop: CASSPGMGKVALHF. The CDR3 DNA reads TGTGCCAGCAGCCCGGGGATGGGAAAGGTGGCCCTCCACTTT.